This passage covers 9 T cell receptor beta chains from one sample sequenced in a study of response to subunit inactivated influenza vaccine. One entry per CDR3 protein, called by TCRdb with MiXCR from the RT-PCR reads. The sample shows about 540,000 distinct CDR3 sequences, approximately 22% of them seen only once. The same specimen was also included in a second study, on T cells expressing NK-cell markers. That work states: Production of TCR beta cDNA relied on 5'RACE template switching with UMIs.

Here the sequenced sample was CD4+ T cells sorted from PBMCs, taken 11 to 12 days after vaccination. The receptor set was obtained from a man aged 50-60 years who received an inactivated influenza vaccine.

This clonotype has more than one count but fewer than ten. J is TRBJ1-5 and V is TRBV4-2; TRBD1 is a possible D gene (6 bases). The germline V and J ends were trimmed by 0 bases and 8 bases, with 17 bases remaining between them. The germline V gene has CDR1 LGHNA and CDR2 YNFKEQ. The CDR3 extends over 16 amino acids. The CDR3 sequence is CASSQELAGAWEPQHF. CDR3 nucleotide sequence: TGTGCCAGCAGCCAAGAGTTGGCAGGGGCGTGGGAGCCCCAGCATTTT.

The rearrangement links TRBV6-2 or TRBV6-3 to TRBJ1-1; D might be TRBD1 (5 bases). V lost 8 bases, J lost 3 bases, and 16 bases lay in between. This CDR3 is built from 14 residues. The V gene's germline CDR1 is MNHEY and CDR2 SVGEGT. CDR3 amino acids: CASQQRRVDTEAFF. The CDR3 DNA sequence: TGTGCCAGCCAACAACGCAGGGTTGACACTGAAGCTTTCTTT.

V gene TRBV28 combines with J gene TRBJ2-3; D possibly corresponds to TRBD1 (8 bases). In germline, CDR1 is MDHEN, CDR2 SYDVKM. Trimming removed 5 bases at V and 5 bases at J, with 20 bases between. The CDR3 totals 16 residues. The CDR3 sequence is CASSQIGTGGRDTQYF. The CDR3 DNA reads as TGTGCCAGCAGTCAGATCGGGACAGGCGGGAGAGATACGCAGTATTTT. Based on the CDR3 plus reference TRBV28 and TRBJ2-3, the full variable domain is DVKVTQSSRYLVKRTGEKVFLECVQDMDHENMFWYRQDPGLGLRLIYFSYDVKMKEKGDIPEGYSVSREKKERFSLILESASTNQTSMYLCASSQIGTGGRDTQYFGPGTRLTVL.

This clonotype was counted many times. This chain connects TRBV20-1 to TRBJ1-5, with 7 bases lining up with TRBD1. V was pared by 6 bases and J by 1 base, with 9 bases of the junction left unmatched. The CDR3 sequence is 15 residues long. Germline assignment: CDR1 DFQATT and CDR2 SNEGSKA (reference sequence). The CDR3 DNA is TGCAGTGCCCTATTACAGGGGCGAAGCAATCAGCCCCAGCATTTT. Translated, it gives CSALLQGRSNQPQHF.

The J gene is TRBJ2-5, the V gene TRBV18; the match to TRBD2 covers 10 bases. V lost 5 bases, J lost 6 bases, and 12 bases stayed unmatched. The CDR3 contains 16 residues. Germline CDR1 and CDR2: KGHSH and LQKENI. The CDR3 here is CASSSTSGIVQKTQYF. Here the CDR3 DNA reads TGTGCCAGCTCATCTACTAGCGGGATAGTTCAAAAGACCCAGTACTTC. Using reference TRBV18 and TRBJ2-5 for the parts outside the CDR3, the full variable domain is NAGVMQNPRHLVRRRGQEARLRCSPMKGHSHVYWYRQLPEEGLKFMVYLQKENIIDESGMPKERFSAEFPKEGPSILRIQQVVRGDSAAYFCASSSTSGIVQKTQYFGPGTRLLVL.

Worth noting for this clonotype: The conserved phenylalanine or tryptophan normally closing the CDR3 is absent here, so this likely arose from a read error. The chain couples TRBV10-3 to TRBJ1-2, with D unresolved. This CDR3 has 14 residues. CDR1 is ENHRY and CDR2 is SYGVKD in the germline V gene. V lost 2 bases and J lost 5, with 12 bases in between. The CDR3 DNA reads TGTGCCATCAGTGAGAGCGAAGAGACTTATGGCTACACCATC. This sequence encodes CAISESEETYGYTI.

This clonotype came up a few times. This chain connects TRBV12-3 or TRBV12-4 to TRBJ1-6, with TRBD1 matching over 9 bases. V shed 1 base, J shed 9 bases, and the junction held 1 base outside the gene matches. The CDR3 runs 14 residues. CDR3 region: CASSLGGQGSPLHF. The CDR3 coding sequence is TGTGCCAGCAGTTTAGGGGGACAGGGTTCACCCCTCCACTTT.

The CDR3 DNA sequence: TGTGCCAGCAGCCTCGGGACAGAGGCAACTAATGAAAAACTGTTTTTT. The encoded protein is CASSLGTEATNEKLFF. The rearrangement links TRBV5-8 to TRBJ1-4; TRBD1 matches at 7 bases. The V segment lost 4 bases and the J segment 0 bases; nucleotides outside the gene matches: 6. Germline V lookup: CDR1 SGHTS, CDR2 YDEGEE. The CDR3 runs 16 residues. Full variable domain (missing parts from reference TRBV5-8 and TRBJ1-4): EAGVTQSPTHLIKTRGQQATLRCSPISGHTSVYWYQQALGLGLQFLLWYDEGEERNRGNFPPRFSGRQFPNYSSELNVNALELEDSALYLCASSLGTEATNEKLFFGSGTQLSVL.

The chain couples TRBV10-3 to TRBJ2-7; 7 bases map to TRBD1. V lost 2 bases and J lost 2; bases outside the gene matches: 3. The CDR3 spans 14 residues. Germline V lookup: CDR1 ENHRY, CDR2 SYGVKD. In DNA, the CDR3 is TGTGCCATCAGTGAGACCGGGACAGCCTACGAGCAGTACTTC. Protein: CAISETGTAYEQYF.